The 13 T cell receptor beta chains reported below all come from one sample, sequenced in a study of T cell changes during pregnancy in multiple sclerosis. Measured with immunoSEQ multiplex PCR; TCRdb has only the in-frame clones, and not every one. The table records approximately 100,000 clones, 85% to 95% of them present only once. Source: peripheral blood, taken after pregnancy. The receptors shown here come from a female donor with multiple sclerosis, enrolled in a pregnancy study.

The chain joins TRBV5-4 to TRBJ2-5, with 8 bases that match TRBD2. Germline CDR1 is SGHNT and CDR2 is YYREEE (reference sequence). The ends lost 4 bases at V and 3 bases at J; junction bases unmatched: 8. The CDR3 length is 15 residues. The CDR3 region has the DNA TGTGCCAGCAGCCCCCCGGGGGGGTCCAAAGAGACCCAGTACTTC. Its translation: CASSPPGGSKETQYF.

The J gene is TRBJ2-3, the V gene TRBV19; 10 positions agree with TRBD2. The germline V gene encodes CDR1 LNHDA and CDR2 SQIVND (reference sequence). Trimming took 7 bases from V and 4 from J; bases not matched to a gene: 5. This CDR3 has 14 residues. The CDR3 nucleotides read TGTGCCAGTACCCCAAGCGGGAGGGCAGATACGCAGTATTTT. The encoded protein is CASTPSGRADTQYF.

This chain uses TRBV7-6 with TRBJ1-1; 8 nucleotides match TRBD1. The CDR3 extends over 14 amino acids. V lost 5 bases to trimming and J lost 5 bases; unmatched junction nucleotides: 7. Germline CDR1 SGHVS, CDR2 FNYEAQ. The CDR3 DNA is TGTGCCAGCAGCCTGGGACAGGCGGGGACTGAAGCTTTCTTT. Its protein product is CASSLGQAGTEAFF.

The CDR3 region is CASSLGTSPYEQYF. DNA of the CDR3: TGTGCCAGCAGCTTGGGGACTAGCCCCTACGAGCAGTACTTC. V gene TRBV7-3 combines with J gene TRBJ2-7; 9 bases fit TRBD2. There are 14 residues in the CDR3. The V gene's germline CDR1 is SGHTA and CDR2 FQGTGA. V gave up 3 bases and J gave up 2 bases; unmatched junction bases: 2.

This rearrangement joins TRBV7-9 to TRBJ1-4, with D perhaps matching TRBD1 (6 bases). Germline CDR1 and CDR2: SEHNR and FQNEAQ (reference sequence). The CDR3 runs to 15 residues. Trimming pared 1 base from V and 4 bases from J, leaving 10 bases between. CDR3 loop: CASSLGDTDNEKLFF. DNA of the CDR3: TGTGCCAGCAGCTTAGGGGACACCGATAATGAAAAACTGTTTTTT. The variable domain in full, with the rest retrieved from reference TRBV7-9 and TRBJ1-4, is DTGVSQNPRHKITKRGQNVTFRCDPISEHNRLYWYRQTLGQGPEFLTYFQNEAQLEKSRLLSDRFSAERPKGSFSTLEIQRTEQGDSAMYLCASSLGDTDNEKLFFGSGTQLSVL.

The CDR3 DNA reads as TGTGCCATCAGTGAGACCCACGGGACAGACTTTAGCAATCAGCCCCAGCATTTT. The encoded protein is CAISETHGTDFSNQPQHF. The rearrangement links TRBV10-3 to TRBJ1-5; 7 positions match TRBD1. V lost 2 bases, J lost 0 bases, and 10 bases stayed unmatched. In germline, CDR1 is ENHRY, CDR2 SYGVKD. This CDR3 is built from 18 residues.

The genes are TRBV7-6 and TRBJ2-3; possibly TRBD2 for D (6 bases). Trimming removed 3 bases from V and 2 bases from J, with 9 bases in between. From germline, CDR1 is SGHVS and CDR2 FNYEAQ. The length of the CDR3 is 14 residues. This chain's CDR3 is CASSLGLPTDTQYF. CDR3 coding DNA: TGTGCCAGCAGCTTGGGACTGCCCACAGATACGCAGTATTTT.

This sequence joins TRBV5-1 and TRBJ2-3, with D hard to call. V lost 5 bases and J 2 bases, leaving 12 bases between the germline ends. Germline V gene lookup returns CDR1 SGHRS and CDR2 YFSETQ. The CDR3 has 14 amino acids. As DNA, the CDR3 is TGCGCCAGCAGGGAGAAAGAATTCACAGATACGCAGTATTTT. Translated: CASREKEFTDTQYF.

The chain couples TRBV6-1 to TRBJ2-1; 7 bases line up with TRBD1. V trimming: 5 bases; J trimming: 9 bases; junction bases outside the gene matches: 10. Germline CDR1 MNHNS, CDR2 SASEGT. The CDR3 runs to 14 residues. CDR3 sequence (DNA): TGTGCCAGCAGTCCGGGACAGTTTAGTGGTGAGCAGTTCTTC. It translates to CASSPGQFSGEQFF.

This rearrangement joins TRBV27 to TRBJ1-2, with 8 bases matching TRBD1. The V gene end was trimmed by 6 bases and the J gene end by 7 bases; junction bases not matched to a gene: 7. The CDR3 totals 13 residues. The germline V gene has CDR1 MNHEY and CDR2 SMNVEV (reference sequence). CDR3 in amino acids: CASRDRGGGGYTF. The CDR3, as DNA: TGTGCCAGCAGAGACAGGGGAGGTGGTGGCTACACCTTC.

CDR3 residues: CSVEGGGTGNPYEQYF. CDR3 nucleotides: TGCAGCGTTGAGGGGGGTGGGACAGGGAATCCCTACGAGCAGTACTTC. J is TRBJ2-7 and V is TRBV29-1, with TRBD1 matching over 9 bases. The CDR3 is 16 amino acids. CDR1 SQVTM and CDR2 ANQGSEA come from the germline V gene. J lost 2 bases, V lost 3 bases, and 11 bases had no gene match.

This clone was picked up a small number of times. As DNA, the CDR3 is TGTGCCAGCAGCTTGGCCAGGGGGGAAGAGACCCAGTACTTC. This encodes CASSLARGEETQYF. The V call is TRBV5-4, the J call TRBJ2-5; D is possibly TRBD1 (7 bases). Trimming took off 0 bases at V and 3 bases at J, with 9 bases between the two ends. Germline V gene sequence: CDR1 SGHNT, CDR2 YYREEE (reference sequence). This CDR3 is 14 amino acids long. The full variable domain, with the rest looked up from reference TRBV5-4 and TRBJ2-5, is ETGVTQSPTHLIKTRGQQVTLRCSSQSGHNTVSWYQQALGQGPQFIFQYYREEENGRGNFPPRFSGLQFPNYSSELNVNALELDDSALYLCASSLARGEETQYFGPGTRLLVL.

This chain joins TRBV2 and TRBJ2-3, with a possible D match to TRBD2 (5 bases). The CDR3 loop spans 13 amino acids. Per the germline V gene, CDR1 is SNHLY and CDR2 is FYNNEI. V was trimmed by 7 bases and J by 3 bases, leaving 11 bases between them. CDR3 nucleotides: TGTGCCAGCACCATCGGGGTTACAGATACGCAGTATTTT. Translation: CASTIGVTDTQYF.